The 3 T cell receptor beta chains below were found in one sample sequenced in a study of cytomegalovirus exposure and HLA in healthy donors. PCR primers comprised 60 Vbeta and 13 Jbeta primers. This table comes from immunoSEQ multiplex PCR, and its TCRdb copy is limited to in-frame clones, with some not included. The sample yields some 160,000 clones, 65% to 85% seen once. Sequenced sample: PBMCs. These receptors all come from a young woman in good health and CMV-seronegative.

The gene calls are TRBV5-6 and TRBJ1-2; D ambiguous. The V gene's germline CDR1 is SGHDT and CDR2 YYEEEE. V lost 0 bases and J lost 0, with 15 bases in between. The CDR3 contains 17 residues. Written as DNA, the CDR3 is TGTGCCAGCAGCTTGGCCTCGCGCACAGAGTCTAACTATGGCTACACCTTC. This codes for CASSLASRTESNYGYTF.

V and J are TRBV5-5 and TRBJ2-3; 7 nucleotides align to TRBD2. Trimming removed 4 bases from V and 2 bases from J; junction bases left unmatched: 10. From germline, CDR1 is SGHKS and CDR2 YYEKEE (reference sequence). The CDR3 totals 16 residues. The CDR3 spells CASSGEGRGNTDTQYF. The CDR3 region has the DNA TGTGCCAGCAGCGGGGAGGGGCGGGGAAACACAGATACGCAGTATTTT. The whole variable domain, remainder taken from reference TRBV5-5 and TRBJ2-3, is DAGVTQSPTHLIKTRGQQVTLRCSPISGHKSVSWYQQVLGQGPQFIFQYYEKEERGRGNFPDRFSARQFPNYSSELNVNALLLGDSALYLCASSGEGRGNTDTQYFGPGTRLTVL.

The genes are TRBV7-9 and TRBJ2-2, with 7 bases fitting TRBD1. J was trimmed by 3 bases and V by 1 base; bases with no gene match: 2. In germline, CDR1 is SEHNR, CDR2 FQNEAQ (reference sequence). The CDR3 totals 15 residues. The CDR3 protein is CASSLDRGDTGELFF. CDR3 nucleotides: TGTGCCAGCAGCTTAGACAGGGGAGACACCGGGGAGCTGTTTTTT.